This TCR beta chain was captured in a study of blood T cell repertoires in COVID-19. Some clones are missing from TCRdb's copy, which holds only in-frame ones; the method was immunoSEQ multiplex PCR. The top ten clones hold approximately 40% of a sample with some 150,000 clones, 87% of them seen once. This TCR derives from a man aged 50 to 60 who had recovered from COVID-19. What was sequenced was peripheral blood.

The CDR3 protein is CASSLTGQNTGELFF. In DNA, the CDR3 is TGCGCCAGCAGCTTGACAGGGCAGAACACCGGGGAGCTGTTTTTT. The chain carries TRBV5-1 and TRBJ2-2; a weak D match, TRBD1 (6 bases). Trimming removed 1 base at V and 1 base at J, with 8 bases between. This CDR3 is built from 15 residues. Germline assignment: CDR1 SGHRS and CDR2 YFSETQ.